This TCR beta chain emerged from a study of blood T cell repertoires in COVID-19. Study-level information: Whether acute or convalescent, the COVID-19 samples came from the United States, Italy and Spain. Sources were T cells, B-cell-depleted T cells, or PBMCs; the material itself was cDNA or gDNA.

The CDR3 runs 16 residues. CDR1 and CDR2 from the germline V gene are MNHEY and SVGEGT. Trimming removed 2 bases from V and 3 bases from J; junction bases left unmatched: 3. Profiling relied on immunoSEQ multiplex PCR, and the TCRdb table lists in-frame clones only, not all of them. Of about 130,000 clones listed, over 70% are singletons. Sequenced sample: peripheral blood. The receptor was derived from a man older than 75 with acute or convalescent COVID-19. This chain joins TRBV6-2 or TRBV6-3 and TRBJ2-3; 12 nucleotides line up with TRBD1. CDR3 amino acids: CASSYGTGGSTDTQYF. Here the CDR3 DNA reads TGTGCCAGCAGTTACGGGACAGGGGGCTCGACAGATACGCAGTATTTT.